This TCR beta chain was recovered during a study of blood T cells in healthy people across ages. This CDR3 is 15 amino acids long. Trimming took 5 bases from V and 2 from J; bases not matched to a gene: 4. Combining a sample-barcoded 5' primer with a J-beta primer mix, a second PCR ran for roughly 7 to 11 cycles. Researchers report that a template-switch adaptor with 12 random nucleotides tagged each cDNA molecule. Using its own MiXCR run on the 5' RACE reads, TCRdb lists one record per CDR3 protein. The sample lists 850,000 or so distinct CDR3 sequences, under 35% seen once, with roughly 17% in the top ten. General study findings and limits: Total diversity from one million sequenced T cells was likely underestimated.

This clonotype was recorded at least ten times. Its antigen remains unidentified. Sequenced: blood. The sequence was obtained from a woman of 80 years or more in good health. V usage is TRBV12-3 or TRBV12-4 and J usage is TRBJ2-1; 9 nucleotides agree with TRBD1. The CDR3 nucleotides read TGTGCCAGCAGTCGGGACAGGGACCCCTACAATGAGCAGTTCTTC. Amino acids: CASSRDRDPYNEQFF.